This T cell receptor beta chain was observed in a study of T-cell memory formation after mild COVID-19. On the study more broadly: TCR clusters were mostly donor specific.

One entry per CDR3 protein results from TCRdb running MiXCR on the 5' RACE reads. The sample carries around 200,000 distinct CDR3 sequences, 16% recorded once. The sample holds a few counts of this clonotype. Germline CDR1 reads SGHNT; CDR2 reads YYREEE (reference sequence). The CDR3 extends over 15 amino acids. V lost 0 bases and J 1 base, leaving 11 bases between the germline ends. Sequencing used PBMCs or a T cell subset sorted from them (not recorded which). The chain uses TRBV5-4 and TRBJ2-7; maybe TRBD2 (6 bases). The TCR sequence derives from an adult woman who had mild COVID-19 (a few samples of this study predate the infection). Cell type and time point are not known. CDR3 in DNA: TGTGCCAGCAGCTTGGGGGGGGTAAATTCCTACGAGCAGTACTTC. It is translated as CASSLGGVNSYEQYF.